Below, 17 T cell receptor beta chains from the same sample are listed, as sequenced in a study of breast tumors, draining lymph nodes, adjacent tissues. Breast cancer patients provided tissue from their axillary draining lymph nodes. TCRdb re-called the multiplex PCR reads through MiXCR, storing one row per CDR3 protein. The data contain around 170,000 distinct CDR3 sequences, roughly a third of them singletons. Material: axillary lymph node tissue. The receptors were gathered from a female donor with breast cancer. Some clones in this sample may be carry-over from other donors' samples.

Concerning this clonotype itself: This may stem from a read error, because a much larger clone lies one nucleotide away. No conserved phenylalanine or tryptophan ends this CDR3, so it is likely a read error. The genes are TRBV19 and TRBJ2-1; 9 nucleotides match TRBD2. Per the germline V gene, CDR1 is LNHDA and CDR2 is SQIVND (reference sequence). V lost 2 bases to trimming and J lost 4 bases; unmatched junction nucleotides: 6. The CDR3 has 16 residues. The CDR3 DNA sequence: TGTGCCAGTAGTATACTGGGGACTAGCCTATACAATGAGCAGTTCTCC. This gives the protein CASSILGTSLYNEQFS.

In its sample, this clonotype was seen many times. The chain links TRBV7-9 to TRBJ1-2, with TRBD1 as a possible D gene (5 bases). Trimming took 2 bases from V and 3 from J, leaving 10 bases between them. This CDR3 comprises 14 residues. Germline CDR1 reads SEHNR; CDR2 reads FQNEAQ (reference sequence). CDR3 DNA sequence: TGTGCCAGCAGCTTATCTGGCAGGGACTATGGCTACACCTTC. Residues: CASSLSGRDYGYTF.

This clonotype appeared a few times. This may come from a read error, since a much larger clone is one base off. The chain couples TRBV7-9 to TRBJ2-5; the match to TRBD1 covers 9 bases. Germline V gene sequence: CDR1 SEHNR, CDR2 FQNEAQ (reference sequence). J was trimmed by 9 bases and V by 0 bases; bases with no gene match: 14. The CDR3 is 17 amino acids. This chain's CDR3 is CASSLALGTGREEPQYF. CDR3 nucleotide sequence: TGTGCCAGCAGCTTAGCCCTCGGGACAGGGAGGGAGGAGCCCCAGTACTTC.

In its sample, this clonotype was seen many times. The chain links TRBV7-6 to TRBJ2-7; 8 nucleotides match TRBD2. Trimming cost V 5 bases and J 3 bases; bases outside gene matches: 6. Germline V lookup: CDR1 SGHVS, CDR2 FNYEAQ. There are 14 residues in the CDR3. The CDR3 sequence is CASSGGLEDYEQYF. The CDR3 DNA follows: TGTGCCAGCAGCGGGGGACTAGAAGACTACGAGCAGTACTTC.

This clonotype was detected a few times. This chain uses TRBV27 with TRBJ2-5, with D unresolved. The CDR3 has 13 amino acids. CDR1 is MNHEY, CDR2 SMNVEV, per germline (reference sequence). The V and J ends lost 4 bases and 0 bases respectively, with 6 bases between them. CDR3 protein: CASSSKYQETQYF. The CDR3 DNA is TGTGCCAGCAGTTCAAAATACCAAGAGACCCAGTACTTC.

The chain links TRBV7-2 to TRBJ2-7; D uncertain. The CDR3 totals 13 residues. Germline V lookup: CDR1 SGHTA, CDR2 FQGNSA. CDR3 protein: CAPPSRQSYEQYF. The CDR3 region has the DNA TGTGCTCCACCCTCGAGGCAGAGCTACGAGCAGTACTTC.

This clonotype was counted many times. DNA of the CDR3: TGTGCCAGCAGTTTAGCGGGGACAGCCTACGAGCAGTACTTC. This gives the protein CASSLAGTAYEQYF. V usage is TRBV12-3 or TRBV12-4 and J usage is TRBJ2-7; 7 bases agree with TRBD1. The CDR3 contains 14 residues. The junction had 1 base not matched to a gene; V was cut back by 0 bases and J by 2 bases.

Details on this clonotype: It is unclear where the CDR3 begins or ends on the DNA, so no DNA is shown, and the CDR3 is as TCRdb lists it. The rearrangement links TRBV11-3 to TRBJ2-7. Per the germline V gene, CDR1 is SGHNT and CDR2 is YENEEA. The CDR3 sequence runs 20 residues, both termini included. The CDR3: CASSFYICSAYPTSPYEQYF.

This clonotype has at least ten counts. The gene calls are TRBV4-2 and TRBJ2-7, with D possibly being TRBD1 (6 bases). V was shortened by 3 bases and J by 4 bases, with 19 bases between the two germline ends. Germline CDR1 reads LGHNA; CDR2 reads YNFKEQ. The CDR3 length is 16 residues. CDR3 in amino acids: CASSQITGLTHYEQYF. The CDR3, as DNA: TGTGCCAGCAGCCAGATCACAGGGCTGACCCATTACGAGCAGTACTTC.

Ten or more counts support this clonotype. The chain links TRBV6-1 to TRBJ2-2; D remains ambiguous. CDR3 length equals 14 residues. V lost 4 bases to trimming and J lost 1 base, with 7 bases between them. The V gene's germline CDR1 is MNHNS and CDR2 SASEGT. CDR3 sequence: CASSGAQNTGELFF. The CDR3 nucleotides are TGTGCCAGCAGTGGCGCACAGAACACCGGGGAGCTGTTTTTT.

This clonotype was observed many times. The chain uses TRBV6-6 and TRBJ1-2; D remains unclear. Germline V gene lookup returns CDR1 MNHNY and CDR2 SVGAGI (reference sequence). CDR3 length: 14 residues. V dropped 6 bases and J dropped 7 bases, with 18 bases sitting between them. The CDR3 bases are TGTGCCAGCAGGCTCGGTGGGGTTGAGTCTGGCTACACCTTC. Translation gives CASRLGGVESGYTF.

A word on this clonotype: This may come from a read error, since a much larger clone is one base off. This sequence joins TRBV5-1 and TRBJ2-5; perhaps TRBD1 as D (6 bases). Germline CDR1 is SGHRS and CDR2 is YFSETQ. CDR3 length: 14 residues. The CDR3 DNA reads TGCGCCAGCAGCCCGGGACATTTCCAAGAGACCCTGTACTTC. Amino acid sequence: CASSPGHFQETLYF.

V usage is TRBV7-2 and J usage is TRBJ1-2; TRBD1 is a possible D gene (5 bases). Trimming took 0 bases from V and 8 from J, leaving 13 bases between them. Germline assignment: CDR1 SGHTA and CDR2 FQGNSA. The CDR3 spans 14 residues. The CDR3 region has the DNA TGTGCCAGCAGCTTAGCGGGAGGGAGGGACGGCTACACCTTC. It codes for CASSLAGGRDGYTF.

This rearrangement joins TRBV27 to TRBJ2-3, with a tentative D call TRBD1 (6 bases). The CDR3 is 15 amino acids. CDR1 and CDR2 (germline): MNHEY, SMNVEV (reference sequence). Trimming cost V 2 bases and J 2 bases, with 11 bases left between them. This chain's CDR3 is CASSLMGANTDTQYF. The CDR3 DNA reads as TGTGCCAGCAGTTTAATGGGGGCTAACACAGATACGCAGTATTTT.

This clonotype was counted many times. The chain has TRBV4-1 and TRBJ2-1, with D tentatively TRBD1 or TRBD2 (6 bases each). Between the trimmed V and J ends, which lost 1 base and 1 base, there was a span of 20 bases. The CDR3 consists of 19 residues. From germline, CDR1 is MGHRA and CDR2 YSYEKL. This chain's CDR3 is CASSQGVGGHGVSYNEQFF. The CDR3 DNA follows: TGCGCCAGCAGCCAAGGCGTTGGGGGGCATGGAGTATCCTACAATGAGCAGTTCTTC.

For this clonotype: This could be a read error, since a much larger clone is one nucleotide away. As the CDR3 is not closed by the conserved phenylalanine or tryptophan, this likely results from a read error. Written as DNA, the CDR3 is TGTGCCAGCAGCTTAGGGGGGGGGGCCCCCAATGAGCAGTTCCTC. This translates into CASSLGGGAPNEQFL. The gene calls are TRBV7-3 and TRBJ2-1, with D perhaps matching TRBD2 (7 bases). The germline gives CDR1 SGHTA, CDR2 FQGTGA. The CDR3 loop spans 15 amino acids. The V gene lost 2 bases and the J gene lost 6 bases, with 14 bases spanning the gap.

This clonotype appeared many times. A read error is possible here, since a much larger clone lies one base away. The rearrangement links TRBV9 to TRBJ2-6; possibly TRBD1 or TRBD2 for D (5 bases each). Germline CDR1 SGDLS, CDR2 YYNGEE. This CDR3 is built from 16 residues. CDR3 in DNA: TGTGCCAGCAGCGTAGATGGGAGCTCTGGGGCCAACGCCCTGACTTTC. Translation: CASSVDGSSGANALTF. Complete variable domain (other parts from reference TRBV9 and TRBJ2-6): DSGVTQTPKHLITATGQRVTLRCSPRSGDLSVYWYQQSLDQGLQFLIQYYNGEERAKGNILERFSAQQFPDLHSELNLSSLELGDSALYFCASSVDGSSGANALTFGAGSRLTVL.